This T cell receptor beta chain is drawn from a study of human CD4 T cells and Enterobacteriaceae. All CD4+ cells other than CD45RA+CCR7+CD95- naive cells were sorted as memory, over 98% pure. CD4+ T cells and monocytes were enriched with CD4 and CD14 microbeads. Measured with immunoSEQ multiplex PCR; TCRdb has only the in-frame clones, and not every one. The table records tens of thousands of clones, approximately 80% of them present only once. The source is a human donor in good health. Sequencing was performed on memory CD4+ T cells from blood.

CDR3: CASSSHRVLAGKAGELFF. As DNA, the CDR3 is TGTGCCAGCAGCTCCCACCGCGTACTAGCGGGAAAGGCCGGGGAGCTGTTTTTT. The rearrangement joins TRBV14 to TRBJ2-2; 10 bases map to TRBD2. With V trimmed by 5 bases and J by 6 bases, 15 bases remained unmatched. Germline V gene sequence: CDR1 SGHDN, CDR2 FVKESK. The CDR3 length is 18 residues.